Listed here are 23 T cell receptor beta chains from one sample, sequenced in a study of T cell changes during pregnancy in multiple sclerosis. Only in-frame clones appear in the TCRdb table, and some are missing; sequencing was by immunoSEQ multiplex PCR. The table includes tens of thousands of clones, over 75% detected once. The source was peripheral blood, collected in the third trimester of pregnancy. These receptors were taken from a female donor with multiple sclerosis, enrolled in a pregnancy study.

The chain recombines TRBV29-1 with TRBJ1-2; 7 bases are shared with TRBD1. V trimming: 8 bases; J trimming: 7 bases; junction bases outside the gene matches: 10. The CDR3 is 12 amino acids. Germline V CDR1 and CDR2: SQVTM, ANQGSEA. The CDR3 reads CSPATGSCGYTF. CDR3 coding DNA: TGCAGCCCCGCGACAGGGTCTTGTGGCTACACCTTC.

This clone has a handful of counts. The rearrangement joins TRBV30 to TRBJ1-1; the match to TRBD1 covers 7 bases. The V segment lost 8 bases and the J segment 4 bases; nucleotides outside the gene matches: 7. This CDR3 has 12 residues. Germline assignment: CDR1 GTSNPN and CDR2 SVGIG (reference sequence). CDR3 nucleotides: TGTGCCCACACGACAGGGTTCACTGAAGCTTTCTTT. This gives the protein CAHTTGFTEAFF.

This CDR3 is CASSLSGGYFSSGSVGELFF. CDR3 nucleotides: TGTGCCAGCAGTTTATCAGGGGGCTATTTTTCTAGCGGGAGTGTCGGGGAGCTGTTTTTT. The rearrangement uses TRBV28 and TRBJ2-2; 10 nucleotides align to TRBD2. V was clipped by 1 base and J by 7 bases; unmatched bases: 18. CDR1 is MDHEN, CDR2 SYDVKM, per germline. The CDR3 runs to 20 residues.

The chain has TRBV6-1 and TRBJ2-3, with 7 bases lining up with TRBD1. J lost 4 bases, V lost 7 bases, and 8 bases had no gene match. Per the germline V gene, CDR1 is MNHNS and CDR2 is SASEGT. The CDR3 length is 14 residues. This CDR3 reads CASTRQGLSDTQYF. The CDR3 DNA sequence: TGTGCCAGCACGAGACAGGGATTATCAGATACGCAGTATTTT.

This clone was found a few times. The chain employs TRBV19 and TRBJ2-1, with a possible D match to TRBD2 (5 bases). The CDR3 loop spans 14 amino acids. The germline gives CDR1 LNHDA, CDR2 SQIVND (reference sequence). The ends were cut back, 1 base at V and 6 bases at J, with 10 bases in the middle. The CDR3 sequence is CASSIAGLGNEQFF. CDR3 in DNA: TGTGCCAGTAGTATAGCGGGGTTAGGCAATGAGCAGTTCTTC.

The gene calls are TRBV6-1 and TRBJ2-2; D gene unclear. Trimming left V 10 bases short and J 2 bases short, with 14 bases between. Germline CDR1 is MNHNS and CDR2 is SASEGT. This CDR3 contains 14 residues. The CDR3 here is CATAIVRNTGELFF. Written as DNA, the CDR3 is TGTGCCACCGCCATAGTCCGAAACACCGGGGAGCTGTTTTTT.

This clone was detected only once. The chain links TRBV10-3 to TRBJ1-6; maybe TRBD1 (6 bases). Germline CDR1 ENHRY, CDR2 SYGVKD. CDR3 length equals 15 residues. The V and J ends lost 6 bases and 3 bases respectively, with 12 bases between them. CDR3 nucleotides: TGTGCCATCAGGGAGGACAGTAGCTATAATTCACCCCTCCACTTT. Translated, it gives CAIREDSSYNSPLHF.

The V call is TRBV27, the J call TRBJ1-6, with TRBD1 identical over 7 bases. The CDR3 consists of 15 residues. J lost 9 bases, V lost 2 bases, and 7 bases had no gene match. CDR1 MNHEY and CDR2 SMNVEV come from the germline V gene (reference sequence). CDR3 amino acids: CASSLVQGDGSPLHF. CDR3 DNA sequence: TGTGCCAGCAGTTTAGTTCAGGGGGATGGTTCACCCCTCCACTTT.

The CDR3 here is CASKGGRNSETQYF. As DNA, the CDR3 is TGTGCCAGCAAAGGTGGCCGTAATAGCGAGACCCAGTACTTC. This rearrangement joins TRBV6-1 to TRBJ2-5; D gene unclear. V was cut by 7 bases and J by 5 bases, with 17 bases left in between. The CDR3 sequence is 14 residues long. Germline V gives CDR1 MNHNS, CDR2 SASEGT.

The chain carries TRBV6-6 and TRBJ1-3, with D unresolved. This CDR3 is built from 16 residues. Germline values: CDR1 MNHNY, CDR2 SVGAGI (reference sequence). The V end lost 5 bases, the J end lost 0 bases, and 14 bases lay between the germline ends. CDR3 in amino acids: CASSPRRESSGNTIYF. CDR3 nucleotide sequence: TGTGCCAGCAGTCCCCGTCGGGAAAGCTCTGGAAACACCATATATTTT.

The chain uses TRBV7-2 and TRBJ2-5, with 13 bases that match TRBD2. This CDR3 is 17 amino acids long. Germline V gives CDR1 SGHTA, CDR2 FQGNSA. V shed 2 bases and J 5 bases; nucleotides not matched to a gene: 8. This CDR3 is CASSLRLAGGQGETQYF. In nucleotides, the CDR3 is TGTGCCAGCAGCTTAAGACTAGCGGGGGGCCAGGGGGAGACCCAGTACTTC.

CDR3 sequence reads: CASSLGQGAGGANVLTF. The CDR3 coding sequence is TGTGCCAGCAGCCTAGGACAGGGGGCCGGTGGGGCCAACGTCCTGACTTTC. This chain links TRBV7-9 with TRBJ2-6, with 11 bases identical to TRBD1. The germline V gene has CDR1 SEHNR and CDR2 FQNEAQ (reference sequence). The CDR3 covers 17 residues. The junction had 6 bases not matched to a gene; V was cut back by 5 bases and J by 3 bases. Full variable domain (rest looked up from reference TRBV7-9 and TRBJ2-6): DTGVSQNPRHKITKRGQNVTFRCDPISEHNRLYWYRQTLGQGPEFLTYFQNEAQLEKSRLLSDRFSAERPKGSFSTLEIQRTEQGDSAMYLCASSLGQGAGGANVLTFGAGSRLTVL.

In this sample, this clone turned up once. V is TRBV27 and J is TRBJ2-1, with 8 bases that match TRBD2. The J segment lost 4 bases and the V segment lost 0 bases, leaving 2 bases of the junction unmatched. The CDR3 is made up of 15 amino acids. Looked up from germline, CDR1 is MNHEY and CDR2 is SMNVEV (reference sequence). The CDR3, as DNA: TGTGCCAGCAGTTTATCACTAGCGGAATACAATGAGCAGTTCTTC. As protein: CASSLSLAEYNEQFF.

The V and J genes are TRBV5-1 and TRBJ2-3; TRBD1 aligns across 7 bases. V shed 6 bases and J 0 bases; nucleotides not matched to a gene: 4. The CDR3 length is 14 residues. Germline CDR1 is SGHRS and CDR2 is YFSETQ. The CDR3 is CASNPGQSTDTQYF. CDR3 DNA: TGCGCCAGCAATCCGGGACAGAGCACAGATACGCAGTATTTT.

The rearrangement joins TRBV27 to TRBJ2-7, with 7 bases that match TRBD2. Germline CDR1 and CDR2: MNHEY and SMNVEV (reference sequence). J was trimmed by 2 bases and V by 3 bases; bases with no gene match: 1. The CDR3 runs to 13 residues. CDR3 residues: CASSLSGAYEQYF. In DNA, the CDR3 is TGTGCCAGCAGTTTGAGCGGGGCCTACGAGCAGTACTTC.

CDR3 sequence (DNA): TGTGCCAGCAGTGAAGCGCCCGGTCAGCCCCAGCATTTT. This encodes CASSEAPGQPQHF. This chain joins TRBV6-1 and TRBJ1-5; D uncertain. The V gene's germline CDR1 is MNHNS and CDR2 SASEGT. Trimming pared 0 bases from V and 6 bases from J, leaving 6 bases between. CDR3 size: 13 residues.

The V gene is TRBV5-1, the J gene TRBJ2-4; TRBD1 agrees at 11 bases. This CDR3 is 15 amino acids long. V lost 1 base and J lost 5; bases outside the gene matches: 2. Germline loops: CDR1 SGHRS, CDR2 YFSETQ. CDR3 in amino acids: CASSLWGQGENIQYF. CDR3 bases: TGCGCCAGCAGCTTGTGGGGACAGGGGGAAAACATTCAGTACTTC.

The genes are TRBV4-3 and TRBJ1-5; D is undetermined. The CDR3 runs 15 residues. Germline assignment: CDR1 LGHNA and CDR2 YSLEER. The V end was cut by 0 bases, the J end by 0 bases, with 6 bases between. CDR3 nucleotides: TGCGCCAGCAGCCAAGATTTAGTTAGCAATCAGCCCCAGCATTTT. As protein: CASSQDLVSNQPQHF.

V gene TRBV15 combines with J gene TRBJ2-1, with D maybe TRBD1 (5 bases). The CDR3 has 16 amino acids. Germline CDR1 reads LNHNV; CDR2 reads YYDKDF (reference sequence). Trimming pared 0 bases from V and 5 bases from J, leaving 14 bases between. The CDR3 is CATSRDPGSPHNEQFF. The CDR3 region has the DNA TGTGCCACCAGCAGAGATCCAGGGTCCCCTCACAATGAGCAGTTCTTC. The complete variable domain, with remaining parts taken from reference TRBV15 and TRBJ2-1, reads DAMVIQNPRYQVTQFGKPVTLSCSQTLNHNVMYWYQQKSSQAPKLLFHYYDKDFNNEADTPDNFQSRRPNTSFCFLDIRSPGLGDTAMYLCATSRDPGSPHNEQFFGPGTRLTVL.

The J gene is TRBJ2-2, the V gene TRBV10-3, with 10 bases that match TRBD1. Looked up from germline, CDR1 is ENHRY and CDR2 is SYGVKD. V trimming: 10 bases; J trimming: 8 bases; junction bases outside the gene matches: 7. CDR3 size: 13 residues. The CDR3 loop reads CATLTGGGGELFF. The CDR3 DNA follows: TGTGCCACCCTGACAGGGGGCGGAGGGGAGCTGTTTTTT.

V is TRBV4-3 and J is TRBJ2-3; 11 nucleotides line up with TRBD2. V shed 2 bases and J 2 bases; nucleotides not matched to a gene: 3. Germline V lookup: CDR1 LGHNA, CDR2 YSLEER. The CDR3 has 16 residues. In DNA form, the CDR3 reads TGCGCCAGCAGCCAAATAGCGGGGGGGTCCACAGATACGCAGTATTTT. Residues: CASSQIAGGSTDTQYF.

This clone showed up just once. V gene TRBV7-8 combines with J gene TRBJ1-4, with D unclear. Germline V gene data show CDR1 as SGHVS and CDR2 as FQNEAQ. This CDR3 spans 16 amino acids. The germline V and J ends were trimmed by 1 base and 10 bases, with 19 bases remaining between them. CDR3 sequence (DNA): TGTGCCAGCAGCTTAGTCCCCTCGACGGCGGAAGGAAAACTGTTTTTT. This encodes CASSLVPSTAEGKLFF.

In its sample, this clone was seen once. This rearrangement joins TRBV5-6 to TRBJ1-2; D unresolved. This CDR3 is built from 13 residues. Germline values: CDR1 SGHDT, CDR2 YYEEEE. Trimming cost V 1 base and J 4 bases, with 8 bases left between them. CDR3 DNA sequence: TGTGCCAGCAGCTTGCAGACAATCTATGGCTACACCTTC. It codes for CASSLQTIYGYTF. Based on the CDR3 plus reference TRBV5-6 and TRBJ1-2, the full variable domain is DAGVTQSPTHLIKTRGQQVTLRCSPKSGHDTVSWYQQALGQGPQFIFQYYEEEERQRGNFPDRFSGHQFPNYSSELNVNALLLGDSALYLCASSLQTIYGYTFGSGTRLTVV.